Listed below are T cell receptor beta chains from one sample, sequenced in a study of response to subunit inactivated influenza vaccine. TCRdb reanalysed the RT-PCR reads using MiXCR and keeps one entry per CDR3 protein. This table has around 580,000 distinct CDR3 sequences, about 15% appearing once. This specimen consisted of PBMCs from blood, obtained 11 to 12 days after vaccination. The receptors shown here come from a man aged 50 or older who received an inactivated influenza vaccine. The CDR3 runs from the conserved cysteine through the conserved F or W. D genes are given only for firm matches. Expanded clones get a size class; other rows say once, few or many, or leave the size out.

j_call d_call clone_size v_call cdr3_nt cdr3_aa
TRBJ2-7 TRBD2 NA TRBV15 TGTGCCACCAGCAGATCTAGCGGGAGAATTTACGAGCAGTACTTC CATSRSSGRIYEQYF
TRBJ1-5 NA few TRBV2 TGTGCCAGCAGCCCTTCCCTCAGACAGCCCCAGCATTTT CASSPSLRQPQHF
TRBJ2-7 NA NA TRBV7-9 TGTGCCAGCAGCGTTTTTGGGGTCCCCTACGAGCAGTACTTC CASSVFGVPYEQYF
TRBJ2-6 NA NA TRBV5-1 TGCGCCAGCAGCTTGGAGGCAGCCTCTGGGGCCAACGTCCTGACTTTC CASSLEAASGANVLTF
TRBJ2-5 TRBD2 few TRBV11-2 TGTGCCAGCAGCTTAGGGCTAGCGGGAGAAGAGACCCAGTACTTC CASSLGLAGEETQYF
TRBJ2-5 NA NA TRBV10-3 TGTGCCATCAGTGAGCAGGGGAGAGAGACCCAGTACTTC CAISEQGRETQYF
TRBJ1-2 NA few TRBV20-1 TGCAGTGCTAGAGGGGCAGGGACTTATGGCTACACCTTC CSARGAGTYGYTF
TRBJ2-1 TRBD1 few TRBV5-4 TGTGCCAGCAGCTTGGCCGAGGACAGGGGCCTCAATGAGCAGTTCTTC CASSLAEDRGLNEQFF
TRBJ1-3 NA NA TRBV20-1 TGCAGTGCTAGAGATTTAGTCAACGGAAACACCATATATTTT CSARDLVNGNTIYF
TRBJ2-2 TRBD1 few TRBV4-3 TGCGCCAGCAGCCACCCCGGACAGGTGACCACCGGGGAGCTGTTTTTT CASSHPGQVTTGELFF
TRBJ2-3 TRBD1 few TRBV28 TGTGCCAGCAGTCCAGCGGGACAGGGGGAATACCCAGATACGCAGTATTTT CASSPAGQGEYPDTQYF
TRBJ2-7 TRBD1 NA TRBV27 TGCACCAGCAGTTTATTGGACAGGGGGCGGTACGAGCAGTACTTC CTSSLLDRGRYEQYF
TRBJ2-3 TRBD1 NA TRBV5-4 TGTGCCAGCAGCGTAGACGGGACAGGGACCATTGGCGCAGATACGCAGTATTTT CASSVDGTGTIGADTQYF
TRBJ2-1 TRBD2 few TRBV7-3 TGTGCCAGCAGCTTAAATAGCGGGGGGACGAATGAGCAGTTCTTC CASSLNSGGTNEQFF
TRBJ1-5 NA few TRBV6-2/TRBV6-3 TGTGCCAGCAGTTTTTCCGGCTCACAGCATTTT CASSFSGSQHF
TRBJ1-5 NA NA TRBV2 TGTGCCAGCAGTGAATACGGCAGGTTAAGCAATCAGCCCCAGCATTTT CASSEYGRLSNQPQHF
TRBJ2-2 NA few TRBV9 TGTGCCAGCAGCGCCGGTGGGGGGTCCCCCCCCGGGGAGCTGTTTTTT CASSAGGGSPPGELFF
TRBJ1-1 TRBD1 many TRBV20-1 TGCAGTGCTTACAGGGGGCCAGGGACTGAAGCTTTCTTT CSAYRGPGTEAFF
TRBJ1-3 NA few TRBV20-1 TGCAGTGCTAGTGCCCTTGGATGGGACACCATATATTTT CSASALGWDTIYF
TRBJ2-7 NA many TRBV7-2 TGTGCCAGCAGCTTAGCGTTGCAATACGAGCAGTACTTC CASSLALQYEQYF
TRBJ1-1 TRBD1 few TRBV4-2 TGTGCCAGCAGCCAACCCCCTACAGGGGATGGCACTGAAGCTTTCTTT CASSQPPTGDGTEAFF
TRBJ2-1 NA NA TRBV5-1 TGCGCCAGCAGACCATCGGGAAACTCCTACAATGAGCAGTTCTTC CASRPSGNSYNEQFF
TRBJ2-3 TRBD1 many TRBV5-1 TGCGCCAGCAGCAGGGACAGGGGAACAGATACGCAGTATTTT CASSRDRGTDTQYF
TRBJ1-6 NA many TRBV3-1 TGTGCCAGCAGCCAAGATATAGGGTCGGTGAATTCACCCCTCCACTTT CASSQDIGSVNSPLHF
TRBJ1-5 NA many TRBV2 TGTGCCAGCAGTGACGAACTCAATCAGCCCCAGCATTTT CASSDELNQPQHF
TRBJ1-2 NA few TRBV5-1 TGCGCCAGCAGCCCGGCCCCGACAGATGATTATGGCTACACCTTC CASSPAPTDDYGYTF
TRBJ1-1 NA NA TRBV6-1 TGTGCCAGCAGGATAGGGAACACTGAAGCTTTCTTT CASRIGNTEAFF
TRBJ1-2 NA once TRBV30 TGTGCCTGGAGTGTACAGATGGGGTTTGGCTACACCTTC CAWSVQMGFGYTF
TRBJ2-1 NA few TRBV20-1 TGCAGTGCTAGGGGGGCGGGGCCTAGCTCCTACAATGAGCAGTTCTTC CSARGAGPSSYNEQFF
TRBJ2-1 NA many TRBV7-9 TGTGCCAGCAGTCCGGGACGGATCCGGTACAATGAGCAGTTCTTC CASSPGRIRYNEQFF
TRBJ2-5 NA NA TRBV4-1 TGCGCCAGCAGCCCCTACTCACAGGGAGGCCTACAAGAGACCCAGTACTTC CASSPYSQGGLQETQYF
TRBJ2-3 TRBD2 few TRBV7-9 TGTGCCAGCAGCGCAGCCACTAGCGGGGCCAAGGATACGCAGTATTTT CASSAATSGAKDTQYF
TRBJ2-5 TRBD2 NA TRBV12-3/TRBV12-4 TGTGCCAGCAGCGCCGGGGGGAGGGCAGAGACCCAGTACTTC CASSAGGRAETQYF
TRBJ2-3 NA NA TRBV7-2 TGTGCCAGCGGACAGCCCAGCACAGATACGCAGTATTTT CASGQPSTDTQYF
TRBJ1-2 NA NA TRBV12-3/TRBV12-4 TGTGCCAGCAGTTTAGCGCGTCGGGGTGGCTACACCTTC CASSLARRGGYTF
TRBJ1-1 NA few TRBV12-3/TRBV12-4 TGTGCCAGCAGGCCGGGGGGACACATGAACACTGAAGCTTTCTTT CASRPGGHMNTEAFF
TRBJ2-2 TRBD1 few TRBV7-8 TGTGCCAGCACCCGACCCCGGGGACAGGGGGCCGGGGAGCTGTTTTTT CASTRPRGQGAGELFF
TRBJ2-3 NA few TRBV25-1 TGTGCCAGCAGTGAAACCGAGCCTGCCCGGCGCACAGATACGCAGTATTTT CASSETEPARRTDTQYF
TRBJ2-7 NA few TRBV9 TGTGCCAGCAGCGTAGAGGTAGCCGGCGAGCAGTACTTC CASSVEVAGEQYF
TRBJ2-3 TRBD2 NA TRBV20-1 TGCAGTGCTAGAGAGACGGTATTCCGGGGACTAGCGGAAGACTTT CSARETVFRGLAEDF
TRBJ2-3 NA many TRBV7-3 TGTGCCAGCAGCTCATGGGCCTGGGATACGCAGTATTTT CASSSWAWDTQYF
TRBJ1-1 NA NA TRBV5-1 TGCGCCAGCAGCCGGGGAGTGGCGAACACTGAAGCTTTCTTT CASSRGVANTEAFF
TRBJ2-5 NA few TRBV20-1 TGCAGTGCTAGATGGCTTCTTGGGGGGGAGACCCAGTACTTC CSARWLLGGETQYF
TRBJ1-3 NA few TRBV7-9 TGTGCCAGCAGCTCGAGGGACGCAAGCTCTGGAAACACCATATATTTT CASSSRDASSGNTIYF
TRBJ1-2 NA few TRBV6-1 TGTGCCAGCAACCCGACCAGTGTCTATGGCTACACCTTC CASNPTSVYGYTF
TRBJ2-2 NA NA TRBV12-3/TRBV12-4 TGTGCCAGCAGAAAACAGGCGGCGAACACCGGGGAGCTGTTTTTT CASRKQAANTGELFF
TRBJ2-2 TRBD1 few TRBV5-1 TGCGCCAGCTTCCCAGGGGGCGCGACGAACACCGGGGAGCTGTTTTTT CASFPGGATNTGELFF
TRBJ2-7 TRBD1 NA TRBV5-5 TGTGCCAGCAGCTTGGCAGGACAGGGGACTCCCTACGAGCAGTACTTC CASSLAGQGTPYEQYF
TRBJ2-7 NA many TRBV20-1 TGCAGTGCTAGGACCCGGGACAACTCCTACGAGCAGTACTTC CSARTRDNSYEQYF
TRBJ2-1 NA few TRBV7-2 TGTGTCCTTTGGAACTACAATGAGCAGTTCTTC CVLWNYNEQFF
TRBJ1-5 NA NA TRBV12-3/TRBV12-4 TGTGCCAGCGCGGCGGGGAGAGGCCAGCCCCAGCATTTT CASAAGRGQPQHF
TRBJ2-1 TRBD1 NA TRBV7-9 TGTGCCAGCATCTTAGGCGCCCACAGGGGGCGTGATGAGCAGTTCTTC CASILGAHRGRDEQFF
TRBJ1-2 NA NA TRBV3-1 TGTGCCAGCAGCCAAGATTTCGGGCGCATCAACTATGGCTACACCTTC CASSQDFGRINYGYTF
TRBJ2-5 NA NA TRBV14 TGTGCCAGCAGCCAACGGCAGGGGTGGGAGACCCAGTACTTC CASSQRQGWETQYF
TRBJ2-3 NA few TRBV29-1 TGCAGCTGGGGGGCTAGATCGGCGCAGTATTTT CSWGARSAQYF